The 10 T cell receptor beta chains below all came from one sample that was sequenced in a study of control samples from healthy donors and cancer patients. Assay: immunoSEQ multiplex PCR; the TCRdb copy retains only in-frame clones and omits some. The data contain approximately 53,000 clones, around 93% of them singletons. Sample: PBMCs. These receptors were taken from a man aged 30 to 45 with colorectal cancer.

V gene TRBV13 combines with J gene TRBJ1-1; D uncertain. Germline V gives CDR1 PRHDT, CDR2 FYEKMQ (reference sequence). Trimming took off 2 bases at V and 0 bases at J, with 4 bases between the two ends. The CDR3 has 13 residues. The CDR3 DNA is TGTGCCAGCAGCTTAAGCATGAACACTGAAGCTTTCTTT. It encodes CASSLSMNTEAFF.

In its sample, this clone was seen once. V gene TRBV19 combines with J gene TRBJ1-3; 8 nucleotides line up with TRBD1. J lost 5 bases, V lost 6 bases, and 6 bases had no gene match. The CDR3 runs 14 residues. The germline gives CDR1 LNHDA, CDR2 SQIVND (reference sequence). CDR3 sequence reads: CASRVTGDRNTIYF. The DNA for the CDR3 is TGTGCCAGTAGGGTGACAGGGGATAGAAACACCATATATTTT.

The chain uses TRBV5-4 and TRBJ2-1; 16 positions agree with TRBD2. The CDR3 is made up of 18 amino acids. Germline lookup yields CDR1 SGHNT and CDR2 YYREEE (reference sequence). Unmatched junction bases numbered 10, after V lost 3 bases and J lost 7 bases. The CDR3 is CASSSPGLAGGPRNEQFF. In DNA form, the CDR3 reads TGTGCCAGCAGCTCTCCGGGACTAGCGGGGGGGCCTAGGAATGAGCAGTTCTTC.

The rearrangement links TRBV4-3 to TRBJ2-7; possibly TRBD2 for D (6 bases). This CDR3 has 15 amino acids. CDR1 LGHNA and CDR2 YSLEER come from the germline V gene. V was trimmed by 2 bases and J by 4 bases, leaving 15 bases between them. This CDR3 is CASSQRLVGVYEQYF. CDR3 in DNA: TGCGCCAGCAGCCAAAGACTAGTGGGTGTTTACGAGCAGTACTTC.

This clone was observed a single time. The V call is TRBV7-9, the J call TRBJ2-5, with D uncertain. Germline values: CDR1 SEHNR, CDR2 FQNEAQ (reference sequence). V lost 0 bases and J 1 base, leaving 6 bases between the germline ends. The CDR3 is 14 amino acids. In DNA form, the CDR3 reads TGTGCCAGCAGCTTAGCTAGGGTCCAAGAGACCCAGTACTTC. It specifies CASSLARVQETQYF.

The chain joins TRBV7-2 to TRBJ1-3; D gene unclear. Germline V CDR1 and CDR2: SGHTA, FQGNSA. The CDR3 has 17 amino acids. Trimming stripped 1 base from V and 0 bases from J, with 13 bases between. The CDR3 sequence is CASSLEAAGASGNTIYF. In DNA form, the CDR3 reads TGTGCCAGCAGCTTAGAAGCGGCCGGAGCCTCTGGAAACACCATATATTTT. The whole variable domain, remainder taken from reference TRBV7-2 and TRBJ1-3, is GAGVSQSPSNKVTEKGKDVELRCDPISGHTALYWYRQSLGQGLEFLIYFQGNSAPDKSGLPSDRFSAERTGGSVSTLTIQRTQQEDSAVYLCASSLEAAGASGNTIYFGEGSWLTVV.

V usage is TRBV2 and J usage is TRBJ2-3; 16 nucleotides match TRBD2. J gave up 1 base and V 9 bases, and 7 bases lay outside the gene matches. Germline CDR1 is SNHLY and CDR2 is FYNNEI. The CDR3 loop spans 17 amino acids. CDR3 sequence reads: CARSGLAGGHGTDTQYF. CDR3 bases: TGTGCCAGGTCGGGACTAGCGGGGGGGCATGGCACAGATACGCAGTATTTT.

The rearrangement joins TRBV29-1 to TRBJ1-1; TRBD1 might be the D (6 bases). This CDR3 comprises 15 residues. The V end was cut by 4 bases, the J end by 1 base, with 16 bases between. CDR1 is SQVTM and CDR2 is ANQGSEA in the germline V gene. CDR3 sequence: CSVGEGDRRNTEAFF. The CDR3 DNA reads TGCAGCGTTGGGGAGGGTGACAGGCGGAACACTGAAGCTTTCTTT. The variable domain in full, with the rest retrieved from reference TRBV29-1 and TRBJ1-1, is SAVISQKPSRDICQRGTSLTIQCQVDSQVTMMFWYRQQPGQSLTLIATANQGSEATYESGFVIDKFPISRPNLTFSTLTVSNMSPEDSSIYLCSVGEGDRRNTEAFFGQGTRLTVV.

The rearrangement joins TRBV4-1 to TRBJ2-2, with TRBD1 matching 8 bases. The CDR3 has 15 residues. V was clipped by 4 bases and J by 3 bases; unmatched bases: 4. Germline V CDR1 and CDR2: MGHRA, YSYEKL. In nucleotides, the CDR3 is TGCGCCAGCAGCCCAACAGGGGGTTACACCGGGGAGCTGTTTTTT. It specifies CASSPTGGYTGELFF.

V and J are TRBV30 and TRBJ1-4; D call uncertain. The CDR3 is 14 residues long. V was cut by 1 base and J by 4 bases, with 10 bases left in between. CDR1 and CDR2 from the germline V gene are GTSNPN and SVGIG (reference sequence). The CDR3 coding sequence is TGTGCCTGGAGTGGTAGACGGCATAATGAAAAACTGTTTTTT. It translates to CAWSGRRHNEKLFF.